A selection of T cell receptor beta chains follows, all from one sample in a study of cytomegalovirus exposure and HLA in healthy donors. Sequencing used immunoSEQ multiplex PCR; TCRdb keeps in-frame clones, though not all of them. Of about 190,000 clones in the sample, about 80% were seen once. Sequencing was done on a sample of PBMCs. Receptors were obtained from a man between 18 and 29 years old in good health and CMV-seropositive. CDR3s include the opening cysteine and the closing phenylalanine or tryptophan. D genes are given only for firm matches. Size is omitted from some rows. Given values are once, few, many or a class for expanded clones.

clone size	V gene	D gene	J gene	CDR3 DNA	CDR3 protein
NA	TRBV11-2	TRBD1	TRBJ2-7	TGTGCCAGCAGCCTACAGGGGGCGAGCAGCTACGAGCAGTACTTC	CASSLQGASSYEQYF
NA	TRBV15	TRBD1	TRBJ1-1	TGTGCCGTCAGACAGGGGGATGGCACTGAAGCTTTCTTT	CAVRQGDGTEAFF
NA	TRBV6-1	TRBD2	TRBJ2-3	TGTGCCAGCAGTGAAAATAGCGGGACGGCAGATACGCAGTATTTT	CASSENSGTADTQYF
NA	TRBV6-1	TRBD2	TRBJ2-1	TGTGCCAGCAGCGAAGGGACTAGCGGGAGCGGTGGGGCCAATGAGCAGTTCTTC	CASSEGTSGSGGANEQFF
NA	TRBV4-3	NA	TRBJ2-7	TGCGCCAGCAGCCAAGAAGGGTACAGGGTAGGATCCGAGCAGTACTTC	CASSQEGYRVGSEQYF
NA	TRBV5-1	NA	TRBJ2-2	TGCGCCAGCAGCGGCCTAGGACTACAAGCCGGGGAGCTGTTTTTT	CASSGLGLQAGELFF
NA	TRBV29-1	NA	TRBJ2-6	TGCAGCGTTGAAGAGGGACTGCCCTACGTCCTGACTTTC	CSVEEGLPYVLTF
NA	TRBV5-4	NA	TRBJ2-7	TGTGCCAGCAGCCCCGGACAAACCCCGAGTTCGTACGAGCAGTACTTC	CASSPGQTPSSYEQYF
few	TRBV30	TRBD1	TRBJ1-3	TGTGCCTGGACCTCGGGACAGGCGATCTCTGGAAACACCATATATTTT	CAWTSGQAISGNTIYF
once	TRBV27	NA	TRBJ2-7	TGTGCCAGCAGTTACAGGGCAGTATCCTACGAGCAGTACTTC	CASSYRAVSYEQYF